Given below is one TCR beta chain in context. PCR used 60 Vbeta primers and 13 Jbeta primers. Repertoires were generated with immunoSEQ multiplex PCR, while TCRdb's copy carries only in-frame clones and drops some. Among a few hundred thousand clones, about four fifths were seen once, and the ten largest hold approximately 0.3%. These data are taken from a study of cytomegalovirus exposure and HLA in healthy donors. Per the germline V gene, CDR1 is LNHDA and CDR2 is SQIVND (reference sequence). This CDR3 region has 14 residues. The V and J ends lost 2 bases and 1 base, in that order; junction bases with no gene match: 0.

This clonotype was obtained from a girl aged 2-10 years in good health and CMV-seronegative. Sequencing used PBMCs. The chain is built from TRBV19 and TRBJ2-3, with 7 nucleotides matching TRBD2. CDR3 residues: CASSILAGTDTQYF. The CDR3 nucleotides are TGTGCCAGTAGTATACTAGCGGGCACAGATACGCAGTATTTT.